This T cell receptor beta chain is from a study of blood T cell repertoires in COVID-19. Background on the study: COVID-19 samples collected from the United States, Italy and Spain covered acute and convalescent phases.

Libraries were prepared by immunoSEQ multiplex PCR; TCRdb keeps only in-frame clonotypes and omits some of them. The repertoire includes about 35,000 clones, roughly 86% of them detected once, and roughly 44% sits in the top ten. Sequenced input: peripheral blood. This clonotype originated in a human donor in a cohort sampled during active COVID-19.

CDR3 sequence (DNA): TGTGCCAGCGGGACAGGGAGGAATGAAAAACTGTTTTTT. It is translated as CASGTGRNEKLFF. J is TRBJ1-4 and V is TRBV2, with 9 positions matching TRBD1. The length of the CDR3 is 13 residues. The V gene's germline CDR1 is SNHLY and CDR2 FYNNEI. Losses at the gene ends were 8 bases for V and 5 bases for J; bases not matched to a gene: 3. Together with reference TRBV2 and TRBJ1-4, the CDR3 gives the full variable domain: EPEVTQTPSHQVTQMGQEVILRCVPISNHLYFYWYRQILGQKVEFLVSFYNNEISEKSEIFDDQFSVERPDGSNFTLKIRSTKLEDSAMYFCASGTGRNEKLFFGSGTQLSVL.